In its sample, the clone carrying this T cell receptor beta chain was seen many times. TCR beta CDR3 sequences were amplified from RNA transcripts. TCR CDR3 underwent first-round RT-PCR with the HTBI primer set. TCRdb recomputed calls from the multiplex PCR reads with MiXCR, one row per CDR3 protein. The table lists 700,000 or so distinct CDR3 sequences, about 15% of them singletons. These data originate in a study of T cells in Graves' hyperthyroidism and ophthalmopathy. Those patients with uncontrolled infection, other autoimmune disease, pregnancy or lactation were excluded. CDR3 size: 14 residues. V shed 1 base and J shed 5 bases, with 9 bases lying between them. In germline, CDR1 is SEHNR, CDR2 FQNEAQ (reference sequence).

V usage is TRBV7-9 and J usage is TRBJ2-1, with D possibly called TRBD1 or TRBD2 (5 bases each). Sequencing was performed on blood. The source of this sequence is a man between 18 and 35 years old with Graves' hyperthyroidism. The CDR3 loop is CASSLDVGHNEQFF. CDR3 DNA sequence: TGTGCCAGCAGCTTAGATGTGGGACACAATGAGCAGTTCTTC. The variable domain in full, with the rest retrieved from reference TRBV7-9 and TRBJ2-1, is DTGVSQNPRHKITKRGQNVTFRCDPISEHNRLYWYRQTLGQGPEFLTYFQNEAQLEKSRLLSDRFSAERPKGSFSTLEIQRTEQGDSAMYLCASSLDVGHNEQFFGPGTRLTVL.